One and the same sample provided the 21 T cell receptor beta chains below, sequenced in a study of blood T cell repertoires in COVID-19. The method was immunoSEQ multiplex PCR; TCRdb's version includes in-frame clones alone and lacks a portion of them. The sample shows over 150,000 clones, 81% of them seen only once. What was sequenced was peripheral blood. The source is an elderly woman with COVID-19, enrolled during active disease.

The gene calls are TRBV20-1 and TRBJ2-1; D might be TRBD2 (7 bases). V shed 4 bases and J shed 15 bases, with 16 bases lying between them. The CDR3 is 11 residues long. Per the germline V gene, CDR1 is DFQATT and CDR2 is SNEGSKA (reference sequence). CDR3 sequence reads: CSAKAGARGFF. CDR3 nucleotide sequence: TGCAGTGCTAAGGCGGGGGCCAGGGGGTTCTTC.

The genes are TRBV5-4 and TRBJ1-1; D ambiguous. The CDR3 has 14 amino acids. The V and J ends lost 4 bases and 0 bases respectively, with 10 bases between them. In germline, CDR1 is SGHNT, CDR2 YYREEE (reference sequence). CDR3 nucleotides: TGTGCCAGCAGCCGTGAGGGAGTGAACACTGAAGCTTTCTTT. It encodes CASSREGVNTEAFF.

This chain connects TRBV19 to TRBJ2-1, with D possibly TRBD2 on 5 matching bases. This CDR3 has 15 amino acids. V lost 3 bases, J lost 0 bases, and 9 bases lay in between. The germline CDR1 and CDR2 sequences are LNHDA and SQIVND (reference sequence). CDR3 bases: TGTGCCAGTAGTATTAGCCGGGGCTCCTACAATGAGCAGTTCTTC. Translated: CASSISRGSYNEQFF. The variable domain in full, with the rest retrieved from reference TRBV19 and TRBJ2-1, is DGGITQSPKYLFRKEGQNVTLSCEQNLNHDAMYWYRQDPGQGLRLIYYSQIVNDFQKGDIAEGYSVSREKKESFPLTVTSAQKNPTAFYLCASSISRGSYNEQFFGPGTRLTVL.

V is TRBV9 and J is TRBJ2-5; D perhaps matches TRBD2 (6 bases). The CDR3 is 16 amino acids. Germline CDR1 is SGDLS and CDR2 is YYNGEE. Trimming shortened V by 0 bases and J by 0 bases, and 12 bases separated the two germline ends. CDR3 sequence: CASSVGVGGYQETQYF. CDR3 nucleotides: TGTGCCAGCAGCGTAGGGGTGGGGGGTTACCAAGAGACCCAGTACTTC.

The chain employs TRBV9 and TRBJ1-2; possibly TRBD1 for D (6 bases). CDR1 is SGDLS, CDR2 YYNGEE, per germline. The CDR3 covers 12 residues. Between the trimmed V and J ends, which lost 5 bases and 4 bases, there was a span of 9 bases. CDR3 sequence: CASSQGIYGYTF. Here the CDR3 DNA reads TGTGCCAGCAGTCAGGGGATCTATGGCTACACCTTC. The full variable domain, completed using reference TRBV9 and TRBJ1-2, is DSGVTQTPKHLITATGQRVTLRCSPRSGDLSVYWYQQSLDQGLQFLIQYYNGEERAKGNILERFSAQQFPDLHSELNLSSLELGDSALYFCASSQGIYGYTFGSGTRLTVV.

V is TRBV10-3 and J is TRBJ1-1, with 7 bases matching TRBD1. The V gene's germline CDR1 is ENHRY and CDR2 SYGVKD. Trimming at V came to 3 bases and at J to 11 bases, leaving 21 bases not matched to a gene. The CDR3 is 17 amino acids. The CDR3 DNA follows: TGTGCCATCAGTGACCCGACGACAGGGTCAACAACGGTGGTGGCTTTCTTT. The encoded protein is CAISDPTTGSTTVVAFF.

The chain joins TRBV5-4 to TRBJ2-6; D ambiguous. The CDR3 runs 16 residues. The V end was cut by 2 bases, the J end by 0 bases, with 9 bases between. Looked up from germline, CDR1 is SGHNT and CDR2 is YYREEE (reference sequence). Written as DNA, the CDR3 is TGTGCCAGCAGCTTACAGTTCACCTCTGGGGCCAACGTCCTGACTTTC. Protein sequence: CASSLQFTSGANVLTF.

J is TRBJ1-4 and V is TRBV7-6, with D possibly being TRBD1 (5 bases). CDR1 SGHVS and CDR2 FNYEAQ come from the germline V gene. This CDR3 contains 15 residues. Trimming shortened V by 4 bases and J by 5 bases, and 14 bases separated the two germline ends. The CDR3 is CASSSSRDSNEKLFF. CDR3 nucleotides: TGTGCCAGCAGCTCCAGCAGGGATTCAAATGAAAAACTGTTTTTT.

The chain recombines TRBV7-3 with TRBJ2-7, with D maybe TRBD1 (6 bases). Germline V gene lookup returns CDR1 SGHTA and CDR2 FQGTGA. V gave up 5 bases and J gave up 1 base, with 9 bases separating them. The CDR3 sequence is 13 residues long. The CDR3 region is CASSHGQSYEQYF. DNA of the CDR3: TGTGCCAGCAGCCACGGACAGTCCTACGAGCAGTACTTC.

This clone was counted once. The CDR3 loop reads CASSLFYGNSPLHF. CDR3 bases: TGTGCCAGCAGCTTGTTCTACGGTAATTCACCCCTCCACTTT. The chain employs TRBV5-6 and TRBJ1-6; no clear D. The CDR3 spans 14 residues. Trimming removed 1 base from V and 6 bases from J, with 8 bases in between. The germline CDR1 and CDR2 sequences are SGHDT and YYEEEE.

The chain recombines TRBV19 with TRBJ2-1; 10 bases map to TRBD2. CDR3 length: 16 residues. After removal of 5 bases from V and 3 bases from J, the junction contained 7 bases not matched to a gene. Germline V CDR1 and CDR2: LNHDA, SQIVND (reference sequence). CDR3 protein: CASSARTSGYYNEQFF. For the CDR3, the DNA is TGTGCCAGTAGTGCCCGGACTAGCGGATACTACAATGAGCAGTTCTTC.

Only a few counts were recorded for this clone. The CDR3 region has the DNA TGTGCCAGCAGCACTCCGGGGACTCGCAATCAGCCCCAGCATTTT. Translation gives CASSTPGTRNQPQHF. The chain employs TRBV9 and TRBJ1-5, with D possibly TRBD1 on 5 matching bases. The V end lost 4 bases, the J end lost 2 bases, and 13 bases lay between the germline ends. Germline CDR1 SGDLS, CDR2 YYNGEE. This CDR3 comprises 15 residues.

The V gene is TRBV3-1 (or the pseudogene TRBV3-2), the J gene TRBJ1-4; D remains unclear. In germline, CDR1 is LGHDT, CDR2 YNNKEL (reference sequence). There are 17 residues in the CDR3. Trimming shortened V by 0 bases and J by 2 bases, and 13 bases separated the two germline ends. CDR3 DNA sequence: TGTGCCAGCAGCCAAGAGAAAATGACACTCACTAATGAAAAACTGTTTTTT. This sequence encodes CASSQEKMTLTNEKLFF.

The gene calls are TRBV12-5 and TRBJ2-7, with 8 bases lining up with TRBD1. The J segment lost 5 bases and the V segment lost 0 bases, leaving 9 bases of the junction unmatched. This CDR3 comprises 16 residues. The germline V gene has CDR1 LGHNT and CDR2 FRNRAP. The CDR3 nucleotides are TGTGCTAGTGGTTTGGTACCAAACAGGGGGAACCACGAGCAGTACTTC. Its protein is CASGLVPNRGNHEQYF.

This clone was seen more than once but under ten times. The chain employs TRBV5-4 and TRBJ1-2, with D possibly TRBD1 on 5 matching bases. The CDR3 runs 15 residues. The V gene lost 3 bases and the J gene lost 8 bases, with 20 bases spanning the gap. Germline V gene lookup returns CDR1 SGHNT and CDR2 YYREEE (reference sequence). This chain's CDR3 is CASSSYRDRLEGYTF. The CDR3 bases are TGTGCCAGCAGCTCTTACAGAGACAGACTGGAAGGCTACACCTTC.

The gene calls are TRBV7-9 and TRBJ2-3, with D possibly being TRBD2 (6 bases). Per germline, CDR1 SEHNR and CDR2 FQNEAQ (reference sequence). CDR3 length: 16 amino acids. V lost 2 bases and J lost 1, with 13 bases in between. The CDR3 is CASSLPGLGGTDTQYF. The CDR3 nucleotides are TGTGCCAGCAGCTTACCGGGACTTGGAGGCACAGATACGCAGTATTTT.

V is TRBV13 and J is TRBJ2-2; D ambiguous. Trimming left V 3 bases short and J 6 bases short, with 23 bases between. Germline assignment: CDR1 PRHDT and CDR2 FYEKMQ (reference sequence). This CDR3 spans 18 amino acids. This CDR3 is CASSFIGSYSLRAGELFF. For the CDR3, the DNA is TGTGCCAGCAGCTTTATTGGCAGCTACTCCCTCCGGGCCGGGGAGCTGTTTTTT.

This clone was counted only a few times. The J gene is TRBJ1-3, the V gene TRBV11-2; D remains unclear. The germline V and J ends were trimmed by 5 bases and 0 bases, with 11 bases remaining between them. The germline V gene has CDR1 SGHAT and CDR2 FQNNGV. CDR3 length: 15 amino acids. The CDR3 loop reads CASSAPGVSGNTIYF. The CDR3 DNA reads TGTGCCAGCAGCGCGCCGGGAGTCTCTGGAAACACCATATATTTT. The full variable domain, rest sourced from reference TRBV11-2 and TRBJ1-3, is EAGVAQSPRYKIIEKRQSVAFWCNPISGHATLYWYQQILGQGPKLLIQFQNNGVVDDSQLPKDRFSAERLKGVDSTLKIQPAKLEDSAVYLCASSAPGVSGNTIYFGEGSWLTVV.

The chain carries TRBV4-2 and TRBJ2-1; TRBD2 is a possible D gene (6 bases). Germline V gene lookup returns CDR1 LGHNA and CDR2 YNFKEQ. The V and J ends lost 0 bases and 6 bases respectively, with 18 bases between them. The CDR3 is made up of 17 amino acids. The CDR3 spells CASSQDAVLRRANEQFF. In DNA form, the CDR3 reads TGTGCCAGCAGCCAAGATGCGGTGCTCCGGAGGGCCAATGAGCAGTTCTTC.

The chain has TRBV6-5 and TRBJ1-6; no definite D call. This CDR3 region has 14 residues. Trimming removed 5 bases at V and 10 bases at J, with 15 bases between. Germline CDR1 reads MNHEY; CDR2 reads SVGAGI. The chain's CDR3 is CASSPPRPGSPLHF. The CDR3 region has the DNA TGTGCCAGCAGTCCCCCCCGGCCAGGCTCACCCCTCCACTTT.

The chain combines TRBV5-4 with TRBJ2-5, with a possible D match to TRBD1 (6 bases). The CDR3 contains 15 residues. The germline V gene has CDR1 SGHNT and CDR2 YYREEE (reference sequence). Trimming took 4 bases from V and 1 from J, leaving 14 bases between them. The CDR3 spells CASSPALGGQETQYF. The CDR3 DNA reads as TGTGCCAGCAGCCCTGCCTTAGGGGGCCAAGAGACCCAGTACTTC.